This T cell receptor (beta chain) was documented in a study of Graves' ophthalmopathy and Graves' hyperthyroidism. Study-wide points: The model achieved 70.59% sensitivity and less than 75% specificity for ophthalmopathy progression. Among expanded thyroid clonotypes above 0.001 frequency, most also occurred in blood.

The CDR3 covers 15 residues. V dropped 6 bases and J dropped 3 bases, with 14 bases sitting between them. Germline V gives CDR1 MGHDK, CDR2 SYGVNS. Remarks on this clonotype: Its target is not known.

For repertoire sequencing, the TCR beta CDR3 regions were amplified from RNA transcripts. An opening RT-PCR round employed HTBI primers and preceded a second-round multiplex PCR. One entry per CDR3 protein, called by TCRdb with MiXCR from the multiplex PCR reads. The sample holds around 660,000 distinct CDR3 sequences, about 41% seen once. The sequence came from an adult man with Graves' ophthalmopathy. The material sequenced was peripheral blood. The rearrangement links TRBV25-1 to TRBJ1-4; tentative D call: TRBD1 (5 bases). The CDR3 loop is CASSQVGGANEKLFF. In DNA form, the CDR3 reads TGTGCCAGCAGCCAGGTCGGAGGGGCTAATGAAAAACTGTTTTTT. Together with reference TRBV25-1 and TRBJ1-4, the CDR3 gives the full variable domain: EADIYQTPRYLVIGTGKKITLECSQTMGHDKMYWYQQDPGMELHLIHYSYGVNSTEKGDLSSESTVSRIRTEHFPLTLESARPSHTSQYLCASSQVGGANEKLFFGSGTQLSVL.